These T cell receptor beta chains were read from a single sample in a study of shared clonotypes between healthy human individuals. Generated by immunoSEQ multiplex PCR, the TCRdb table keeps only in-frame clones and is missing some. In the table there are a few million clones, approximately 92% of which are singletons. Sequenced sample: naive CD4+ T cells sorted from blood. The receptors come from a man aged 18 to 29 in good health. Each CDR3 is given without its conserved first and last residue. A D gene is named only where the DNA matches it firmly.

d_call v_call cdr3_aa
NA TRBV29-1 SVSLGTSPISAKNEQF
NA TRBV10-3 AIRGLLSSYNEQF
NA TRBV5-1 ASSWEGDQPQH
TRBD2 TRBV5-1 ASSLAGGTYNEQF
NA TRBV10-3 AISEGEPTNTEAF
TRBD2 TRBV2 ASSPQAGGYEQY
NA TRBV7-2 ASSFPDSYEQY
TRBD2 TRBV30 AWSVGWGGNTQY
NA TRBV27 ASSLRTDAEAF
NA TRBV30 AWSSSTDTQC
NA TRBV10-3 AISEYRDGYT
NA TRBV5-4 ASSPREKNEQY
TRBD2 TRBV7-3 ASSSGLAGGTDTQY
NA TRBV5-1 ASSLVSRDTQY
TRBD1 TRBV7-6 ATRQGGSTDTQY
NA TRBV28 ASSQNDRNAQPQH
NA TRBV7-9 ASSSGGQASSYEQY
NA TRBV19 ASRKSGRNTGELF
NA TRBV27 ASSSPGDRNQPQH
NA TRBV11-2 ASSGWDGKKETQY
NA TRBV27 ASSLKGSAGELF
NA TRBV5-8 ASSPRVFSNQPQH
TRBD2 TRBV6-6 ASSSGGATYNEQF
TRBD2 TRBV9 ASSGTSYMF
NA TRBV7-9 ASSFGLGTLVGGANVLT
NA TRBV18 ASSPSPGGWQPQH
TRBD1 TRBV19 ASRKTGTVTNTGELF
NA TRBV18 ASSPRAGGEQY
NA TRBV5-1 ASSLLDTGRTDTQY
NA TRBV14 ASSQDPQRAGELF
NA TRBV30 AWSGQGGGELF
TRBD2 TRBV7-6 ASSLGLAGGTDTQY
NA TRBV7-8 ASSPGSNSPLH